Given below is one TCR beta chain in context. Its antigen is unidentified. TCR sequencing used cDNA made by reverse transcription of extracted RNA. Clones were read by immunoSEQ multiplex PCR, and TCRdb kept only the in-frame ones, dropping some. The sample holds 150,000 to 250,000 clones, roughly three fifths seen once. The sample comes from a study of CD8+ T cells in alopecia areata. About the study: A regimen of oral tofacitinib, 5 to 10 mg twice daily, was given to treated patients. Once tofacitinib had been taken for 6 to 18 months, 6 months off drug followed. Study-wide results and limits: There was only one nonresponder, so it was unclear how baseline CD8+ expansion relates to response.

Treatment given: oral pan-JAK inhibitor, 5-10 mg twice daily. It was from alopecia areata patients that lesional scalp punch biopsies and peripheral blood were collected. V shed 0 bases and J shed 9 bases, with 15 bases lying between them. The CDR3 length is 15 residues. From germline, CDR1 is SQVTM and CDR2 ANQGSEA. This rearrangement joins TRBV29-1 to TRBJ1-6; weak D call: TRBD1 (6 bases). The TCR originated in a human donor with alopecia areata. Source: CD4+ T cells sorted from blood, taken at week 4, from a patient treated with tofacitinib. The CDR3 nucleotides read TGCAGCGTTGAAGAGTCAGCAGGGGAAGGTTCACCCCTCCACTTT. Amino acids: CSVEESAGEGSPLHF.